One sample yielded the 8 T cell receptor beta chains listed below, sequenced in a study of Graves' ophthalmopathy and Graves' hyperthyroidism. RNA transcripts yielded amplified TCR beta CDR3 regions. RT-PCR with HTBI primers came first, then second-round multiplex PCR. TCRdb used MiXCR to reprocess the multiplex PCR reads, holding one entry per CDR3 protein. This table has more than 550,000 distinct CDR3 sequences, over 40% appearing once. The source material was peripheral blood. The source of these receptors is an adult man with Graves' ophthalmopathy.

The chain uses TRBV7-1 and TRBJ1-1; 8 positions agree with TRBD1. TRBV7-1 is noted as an ORF with a role that remains uncertain. This CDR3 has 14 amino acids. V was clipped by 8 bases and J by 6 bases; unmatched bases: 11. The DNA of the CDR3 is TGTGCCAGCTCACTGACAGGGGATGGGTCTGAAGCTTTCTTT. This sequence encodes CASSLTGDGSEAFF.

The V and J genes are TRBV5-1 and TRBJ2-3; TRBD1 or TRBD2 may be the D gene (5 bases each). The V and J ends lost 2 bases and 2 bases respectively, with 9 bases between them. The germline CDR1 and CDR2 sequences are SGHRS and YFSETQ. The CDR3 covers 14 residues. The CDR3 region is CASSFEGFTDTQYF. The CDR3 region has the DNA TGCGCCAGCAGCTTTGAGGGGTTCACAGATACGCAGTATTTT.

This chain uses TRBV6-6 with TRBJ1-4, with D maybe TRBD1 (6 bases). The V gene lost 0 bases and the J gene lost 8 bases, with 16 bases spanning the gap. The length of the CDR3 is 16 residues. The V gene's germline CDR1 is MNHNY and CDR2 SVGAGI (reference sequence). This CDR3 is CASSYSRTVTGEKLFF. Written as DNA, the CDR3 is TGTGCCAGCAGTTACTCACGGACAGTCACAGGGGAAAAACTGTTTTTT.

The chain combines TRBV29-1 with TRBJ1-1; perhaps TRBD1 as D (5 bases). Between the trimmed V and J ends, which lost 7 bases and 4 bases, there was a span of 10 bases. The V gene's germline CDR1 is SQVTM and CDR2 ANQGSEA. The CDR3 extends over 11 amino acids. As DNA, the CDR3 is TGCAGCGCAGGGACCCTCACTGAAGCTTTCTTT. Translation gives CSAGTLTEAFF.

At least ten counts were recorded for this clonotype. The chain is built from TRBV7-9 and TRBJ1-3; D is unclear. Germline lookup yields CDR1 SEHNR and CDR2 FQNEAQ (reference sequence). The CDR3 totals 16 residues. Trimming stripped 1 base from V and 2 bases from J, with 12 bases between. CDR3 residues: CASSLVRPLAGNTIYF. CDR3 DNA: TGTGCCAGCAGCTTAGTTCGCCCCCTCGCTGGAAACACCATATATTTT. Based on the CDR3 plus reference TRBV7-9 and TRBJ1-3, the full variable domain is DTGVSQNPRHKITKRGQNVTFRCDPISEHNRLYWYRQTLGQGPEFLTYFQNEAQLEKSRLLSDRFSAERPKGSFSTLEIQRTEQGDSAMYLCASSLVRPLAGNTIYFGEGSWLTVV.

This clonotype was counted ten times or more. The V gene is TRBV29-1, the J gene TRBJ2-5, with no clear D. V lost 4 bases and J 2 bases, leaving 8 bases between the germline ends. There are 12 residues in the CDR3. CDR1 SQVTM and CDR2 ANQGSEA come from the germline V gene. The CDR3 protein is CSVVPNQETQYF. CDR3 DNA: TGCAGCGTTGTCCCGAATCAAGAGACCCAGTACTTC. Filled out from reference TRBV29-1 and TRBJ2-5, the complete variable domain reads SAVISQKPSRDICQRGTSLTIQCQVDSQVTMMFWYRQQPGQSLTLIATANQGSEATYESGFVIDKFPISRPNLTFSTLTVSNMSPEDSSIYLCSVVPNQETQYFGPGTRLLVL.

The chain is built from TRBV7-2 and TRBJ1-2, with D possibly being TRBD1 (6 bases). Germline values: CDR1 SGHTA, CDR2 FQGNSA. V shed 5 bases and J shed 7 bases, with 26 bases lying between them. The length of the CDR3 is 17 residues. CDR3 amino acids: CASSRAGASAGEAGYTF. Here the CDR3 DNA reads TGTGCCAGCAGCAGAGCGGGGGCTTCGGCAGGGGAGGCTGGCTACACCTTC.

This clonotype was observed many times. The rearrangement links TRBV12-3 or TRBV12-4 to TRBJ1-1; a possible D gene is TRBD1 (5 bases). V was cut by 5 bases and J by 3 bases, with 16 bases left in between. The CDR3 has 15 amino acids. CDR3 nucleotide sequence: TGTGCCAGCAGTCCCCAGGGAAGGACGGACACTGAAGCTTTCTTT. Translation: CASSPQGRTDTEAFF.